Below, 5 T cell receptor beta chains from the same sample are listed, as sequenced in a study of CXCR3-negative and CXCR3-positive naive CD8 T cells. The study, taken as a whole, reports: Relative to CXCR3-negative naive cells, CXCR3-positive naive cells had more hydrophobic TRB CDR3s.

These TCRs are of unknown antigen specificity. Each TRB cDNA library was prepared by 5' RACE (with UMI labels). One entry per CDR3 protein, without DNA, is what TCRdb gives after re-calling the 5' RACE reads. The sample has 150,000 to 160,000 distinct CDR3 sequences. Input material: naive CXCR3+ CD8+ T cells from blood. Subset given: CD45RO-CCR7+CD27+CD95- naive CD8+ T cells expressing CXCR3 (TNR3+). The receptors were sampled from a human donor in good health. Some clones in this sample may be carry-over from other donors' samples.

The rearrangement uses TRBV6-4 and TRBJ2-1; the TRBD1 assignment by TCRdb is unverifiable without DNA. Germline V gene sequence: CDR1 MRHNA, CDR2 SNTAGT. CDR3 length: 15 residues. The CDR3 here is CASSDSTGGYNEQFF.

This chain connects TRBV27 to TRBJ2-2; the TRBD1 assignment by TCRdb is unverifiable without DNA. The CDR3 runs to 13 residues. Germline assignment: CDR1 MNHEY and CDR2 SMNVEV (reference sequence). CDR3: CASGSRGTGELFF.

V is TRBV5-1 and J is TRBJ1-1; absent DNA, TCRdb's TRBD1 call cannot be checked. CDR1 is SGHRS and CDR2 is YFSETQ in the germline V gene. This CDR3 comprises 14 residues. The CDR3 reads CASSYGTLPDEAFF.

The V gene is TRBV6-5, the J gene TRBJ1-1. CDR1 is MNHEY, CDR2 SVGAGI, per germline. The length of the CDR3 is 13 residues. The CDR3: CASRLQENTEAFF.

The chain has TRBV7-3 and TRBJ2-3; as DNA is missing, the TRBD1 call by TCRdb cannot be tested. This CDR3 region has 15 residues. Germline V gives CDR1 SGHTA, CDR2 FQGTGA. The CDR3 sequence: CASSSTGGGTDTQYF.